The T cell receptor beta chain under discussion was sequenced for a study of response to subunit inactivated influenza vaccine. MiXCR, applied by TCRdb to the RT-PCR reads, yields one record per CDR3 protein. The profile shows about 500,000 distinct CDR3 sequences, 16% of them singletons. The germline gives CDR1 MNHEY, CDR2 SVGAGI. With V trimmed by 4 bases and J by 2 bases, 9 bases remained unmatched. The CDR3 consists of 16 residues. There are a few counts of this clonotype. The TCR was taken from a man aged 50-75 years who received an inactivated influenza vaccine. The chain carries TRBV6-5 and TRBJ2-7; 9 bases map to TRBD1. The sample in question was CD4+ T cells sorted from PBMCs, obtained approximately 25 months after vaccination. The CDR3 DNA reads TGTGCCAGCAGTTCAACAGGGGGCTCTATTACCTACGAGCAGTACTTC. This gives the protein CASSSTGGSITYEQYF.